Presented here are 6 T cell receptor beta chains from one specimen sequenced in a study of OX40 agonist ivuxolimab in advanced cancers. TCRdb's table, derived via immunoSEQ multiplex PCR, lists solely in-frame clones and lacks some. Among over 80,000 clones listed, about 87% were seen once. The sample here was CD4+ or CD8+ T cells sorted from blood, taken in a trial of the OX40 agonist ivuxolimab. The origin of the receptors is an adult with an advanced solid tumor such as melanoma, head and neck, liver or kidney cancer.

The chain combines TRBV28 with TRBJ1-2; D ambiguous. In germline, CDR1 is MDHEN, CDR2 SYDVKM. The CDR3 sequence is 11 residues long. V lost 0 bases, J lost 6 bases, and 2 bases lay in between. The CDR3 spells CASSLWDGYTF. As DNA, the CDR3 is TGTGCCAGCAGTTTATGGGATGGCTACACCTTC.

This clone was observed once. V is TRBV19 and J is TRBJ2-1; 10 bases map to TRBD2. The CDR3 runs to 14 residues. Germline trimming cut 5 bases from V and 8 bases from J; bases unmatched to any gene: 6. CDR1 is LNHDA, CDR2 SQIVND, per germline (reference sequence). The CDR3 DNA is TGTGCCAGTAGTTCGCTAGCGGGAGTCGATGAGCAGTTCTTC. This translates into CASSSLAGVDEQFF. The whole variable domain, remainder taken from reference TRBV19 and TRBJ2-1, is DGGITQSPKYLFRKEGQNVTLSCEQNLNHDAMYWYRQDPGQGLRLIYYSQIVNDFQKGDIAEGYSVSREKKESFPLTVTSAQKNPTAFYLCASSSLAGVDEQFFGPGTRLTVL.

The rearrangement links TRBV4-2 to TRBJ1-5, with 7 bases identical to TRBD1. In germline, CDR1 is LGHNA, CDR2 YNFKEQ. This CDR3 has 15 residues. J gave up 4 bases and V 2 bases, and 5 bases lay outside the gene matches. The chain's CDR3 is CASSQTNRGNQPQHF. Written as DNA, the CDR3 is TGTGCCAGCAGCCAAACTAACAGGGGTAATCAGCCCCAGCATTTT.

V and J are TRBV19 and TRBJ2-5; TRBD1 agrees at 8 bases. Germline V lookup: CDR1 LNHDA, CDR2 SQIVND (reference sequence). The length of the CDR3 is 13 residues. Trimming cost V 10 bases and J 8 bases; bases outside gene matches: 12. CDR3 protein: CATGQGSRETQYF. The CDR3 nucleotides are TGTGCCACCGGACAGGGAAGTCGTGAAACCCAGTACTTC.

The rearrangement links TRBV15 to TRBJ2-3; 9 bases match TRBD2. Germline trimming cut 4 bases from V and 1 base from J; bases unmatched to any gene: 9. The germline V gene encodes CDR1 LNHNV and CDR2 YYDKDF (reference sequence). The CDR3 contains 17 residues. The CDR3 DNA sequence: TGTGCCACCAGCATCGAGGGGAGACTAGCGGGCACAGATACGCAGTATTTT. Translated: CATSIEGRLAGTDTQYF.

CDR3 in DNA: TGTGCCAGCAGAAACGGGGTCACTGAAGCTTTCTTT. Residues: CASRNGVTEAFF. The V call is TRBV6-1, the J call TRBJ1-1; D is unclear. The V end lost 6 bases, the J end lost 4 bases, and 9 bases lay between the germline ends. The CDR3 spans 12 residues. CDR1 is MNHNS, CDR2 SASEGT, per germline.